In this sample, the clone carrying this TCR beta chain turned up once. Antigen unknown. The data were obtained in a study of T cells in Graves' hyperthyroidism and ophthalmopathy. Trimming stripped 5 bases from V and 9 bases from J, with 19 bases between. The germline V gene encodes CDR1 LNHNV and CDR2 YYDKDF (reference sequence). There are 14 residues in the CDR3. Clinical symptoms, serum thyroxine, TRAb, thyroid ultrasound and orbital computed tomography established diagnosis. Notes on the study in general: Most expanded thyroid clonotypes above 0.001 recurred in blood. Through a model of 13 V-J features, ophthalmopathy was separated from stable hyperthyroidism. The model made its ophthalmopathy prediction, and onset followed a median 6.5 months later.

Authors of the study amplified TCR beta CDR3 regions from RNA transcripts. First-round RT-PCR of the TCR CDR3 relied on the HTBI primer set. Via MiXCR, TCRdb re-called the multiplex PCR reads, giving one row per CDR3 protein. This table holds approximately 640,000 distinct CDR3 sequences, less than 45% found once. Sequences were obtained from peripheral blood or thyroid tissue (not recorded which). The rearrangement joins TRBV15 to TRBJ2-5, with D maybe TRBD1 (5 bases). This receptor was taken from an adult man with Graves' disease, either hyperthyroidism or ophthalmopathy (not recorded which). This chain's CDR3 is CATSPRRGNQPQYF. The CDR3 DNA sequence: TGTGCCACCAGCCCAAGAAGGGGTAATCAGCCCCAGTACTTC.